The clone carrying this T cell receptor (beta chain) has just a few counts. Its antigen remains unknown. The data are from a study of T cells after yellow fever vaccination. 5'RACE template switching produced TCR cDNA carrying a universal primer site and UMIs. TCRdb processed the 5' RACE reads anew with MiXCR; each CDR3 protein has one entry. The data hold 150,000 to 200,000 distinct CDR3 sequences, with 6% to 7.5% observed a single time. CDR3 size: 14 residues. Trimming pared 2 bases from V and 7 bases from J, leaving 12 bases between. Study conclusions and caveats: Although most clonotypes did not, a small share appeared in both CD4 and CD8 compartments. Faster peaking, at day 5 versus 15, marked a secondary response that was weaker. Post-booster repertoires contained most primary-vaccination clones again (almost 97% CD4, around 89% CD8).

This TCR came from a young man who received the YFV17D yellow fever vaccine. The genes are TRBV12-3 or TRBV12-4 and TRBJ2-4, with a tentative D call TRBD1 (6 bases). The sequenced sample was CD4+ T cells sorted from PBMCs, obtained 4 to 5 days after the first yellow fever vaccination. The DNA for the CDR3 is TGTGCCAGCAGTTTACCAGGGGCGCGGAACATTCAGTACTTC. Its translation: CASSLPGARNIQYF.